This T cell receptor (beta chain) was recovered during a study of cytomegalovirus exposure and HLA in healthy donors. Study-wide background: HLA-typed donors contributed some 87 million unique TCRs, which were held in an early data release.

Amplification used 60 Vbeta primers and 13 Jbeta primers. Clones were read by immunoSEQ multiplex PCR, and TCRdb kept only the in-frame ones, dropping some. The table includes about 170,000 clones, 60% to 80% detected once. Germline lookup yields CDR1 SGHDT and CDR2 YYEEEE. V dropped 4 bases and J dropped 3 bases, with 8 bases sitting between them. The CDR3 is made up of 12 amino acids. The study's findings and limits: Sequencing depth across donors, presence/absence analyses assumed, was roughly uniform.

This clone was detected once. Its antigen is undetermined. The chain uses TRBV5-6 and TRBJ2-7, with D hard to call. Sequencing was performed on PBMCs. The source is a man aged 35 to 55 in good health and CMV-seronegative. The CDR3 sequence: CASSLRFYEQYF. In DNA form, the CDR3 reads TGTGCCAGCAGCCTGCGCTTCTACGAGCAGTACTTC.